The 2 T cell receptor beta chains below were found in one sample sequenced in a study of beta chain features in type 1 diabetes. The sequenced template was cDNA made from the entire isolated RNA. Using immunoSEQ multiplex PCR, the repertoire was profiled, and TCRdb retains in-frame clones only, with some absent. This repertoire shows about 330,000 clones, 11% found once; its top ten account for about 0.015%. The source material was naive CD4+ T cells from blood. The receptors shown here come from a woman in her 30s in good health.

The rearrangement links TRBV14 to TRBJ1-5; 7 nucleotides line up with TRBD1. The germline CDR1 and CDR2 sequences are SGHDN and FVKESK. There are 15 residues in the CDR3. After removal of 5 bases from V and 3 bases from J, the junction contained 7 bases not matched to a gene. CDR3 nucleotides: TGTGCCAGCAGCAAAGGACAGGACGCCAATCAGCCCCAGCATTTT. This gives the protein CASSKGQDANQPQHF.

This clone has a handful of counts. J is TRBJ1-2 and V is TRBV7-8; D possibly corresponds to TRBD1 (5 bases). Germline values: CDR1 SGHVS, CDR2 FQNEAQ. This CDR3 has 14 residues. Trimming left V 5 bases short and J 3 bases short, with 13 bases between. CDR3 residues: CASSPRRVDYGYTF. As DNA, the CDR3 is TGTGCCAGCAGCCCGCGCAGGGTAGACTATGGCTACACCTTC.